This passage covers 2 T cell receptor beta chains from one sample sequenced in a study of beta chain features in type 1 diabetes (dated by TCRdb to the late 2010s). Library preparation used the immunoSEQ multiplex PCR assay. The entire amount of isolated RNA was reverse transcribed using the High Capacity cDNA Reverse Transcription Kit, so the sequenced TCRB transcripts were expressed ones. TCRdb retrieved this table from immuneACCESS and kept in-frame rearrangements only. Not all clones are present; in checked studies, unresolved V genes account for under half, and no reason is known for the remainder. Within this sample are about 240,000 clones, with around 26% of them counted one time only. The top ten clones comprise 3.5% to 4% of the sample. Sample: central memory CD4+ T cells from blood. These receptor sequences come from a man aged 25 to 40 in good health.

The genes are TRBV25-1 and TRBJ1-5; no clear D gene. This CDR3 is built from 12 residues. Germline V gene sequence: CDR1 MGHDK, CDR2 SYGVNS. The V end lost 4 bases, the J end lost 3 bases, and 4 bases lay between the germline ends. CDR3 region: CASSGDNQPQHF. Written as DNA, the CDR3 is TGTGCCAGCAGTGGGGACAATCAGCCCCAGCATTTT.

This chain connects TRBV30 to TRBJ2-2; D is perhaps TRBD2 (5 bases). Trimming removed 2 bases from V and 7 bases from J, with 11 bases in between. This CDR3 is built from 13 residues. Germline V gives CDR1 GTSNPN, CDR2 SVGIG (reference sequence). This chain's CDR3 is CAWSSSFYGELFF. The CDR3 nucleotides are TGTGCCTGGAGTTCTAGCTTCTACGGGGAGCTGTTTTTT.